These T cell receptor beta chains were read from a single sample in a study of T-cell memory formation after mild COVID-19. TCRdb reanalysed the 5' RACE reads using MiXCR and keeps one entry per CDR3 protein. The sample yields 30,000 to 50,000 distinct CDR3 sequences, about 6.1% seen once. The material sequenced was PBMCs or a T cell subset sorted from them (not recorded which). The source is an adult who had mild COVID-19 (a few samples of this study predate the infection). Cell type and time point are not known. CDR3s include the opening cysteine and the closing phenylalanine or tryptophan. D genes are given only for firm matches. Clone size, where shown, is once, few, many, or a class for clones that have expanded.

cdr3_nt: TGTGCCAGCAGCTTGGGAGCGGGGGGGCGGCAAAACATTCAGTACTTC
cdr3_aa: CASSLGAGGRQNIQYF
clone_size: few
d_call: TRBD2
j_call: TRBJ2-4
v_call: TRBV7-3

cdr3_nt: TGCGCCAGCAGCCAAGGGACTAGCGGGAGCCGCTACAATGAGCAGTTCTTC
cdr3_aa: CASSQGTSGSRYNEQFF
clone_size: few
d_call: TRBD2
j_call: TRBJ2-1
v_call: TRBV4-3

cdr3_nt: TGCGCCAGCAGCTTTTTGGGAGCTGGTTGGGAGCAGTACTTC
cdr3_aa: CASSFLGAGWEQYF
clone_size: many
d_call: NA
j_call: TRBJ2-7
v_call: TRBV5-1

cdr3_nt: TGTGCCAGCAGCTTACTCATGAGGGACGCATCATCCTACGAGCAGTACTTC
cdr3_aa: CASSLLMRDASSYEQYF
clone_size: NA
d_call: NA
j_call: TRBJ2-7
v_call: TRBV7-8

cdr3_nt: TGTGCCAGCAGCTTAGTTAGGAGGGAAAATGAGCAGTTCTTC
cdr3_aa: CASSLVRRENEQFF
clone_size: few
d_call: NA
j_call: TRBJ2-1
v_call: TRBV7-8

cdr3_nt: TGTGCCATCAGTGGGTCTAGCGGGAGGTTCCCTGATGAGCAGTTCTTC
cdr3_aa: CAISGSSGRFPDEQFF
clone_size: few
d_call: TRBD2
j_call: TRBJ2-1
v_call: TRBV10-3

cdr3_nt: TGTGCCAGCTCACGGGGACAGCAAGAGACCCAGTACTTC
cdr3_aa: CASSRGQQETQYF
clone_size: few
d_call: TRBD1
j_call: TRBJ2-5
v_call: TRBV18

cdr3_nt: TGCGACAGCAGCTCGGATGGCTTCTATGGCTACACCTTC
cdr3_aa: CDSSSDGFYGYTF
clone_size: NA
d_call: NA
j_call: TRBJ1-2
v_call: TRBV5-1

cdr3_nt: TGCGCCAGCAGCTTGGCTGCAGCCACTAGCACAGATACGCAGTATTTT
cdr3_aa: CASSLAAATSTDTQYF
clone_size: medium-sized
d_call: NA
j_call: TRBJ2-3
v_call: TRBV5-1

cdr3_nt: TGTGCCACCAGTACTACCGGCACCGCGGCCTATGGCTACACCTTC
cdr3_aa: CATSTTGTAAYGYTF
clone_size: few
d_call: NA
j_call: TRBJ1-2
v_call: TRBV24-1

cdr3_nt: TGTGCCACCAGCTGGACAGGGGGCTACACTGAAGCTTTCTTT
cdr3_aa: CATSWTGGYTEAFF
clone_size: NA
d_call: TRBD1
j_call: TRBJ1-1
v_call: TRBV24-1

cdr3_nt: TGTGCCAGCAGCCAAGGTTACGGCATTCAGTACTTC
cdr3_aa: CASSQGYGIQYF
clone_size: NA
d_call: NA
j_call: TRBJ2-4
v_call: TRBV3-1

cdr3_nt: TGTGCCAGCCGGCTAGCGGGAGGGAAAGCAGATACGCAGTATTTT
cdr3_aa: CASRLAGGKADTQYF
clone_size: many
d_call: TRBD2
j_call: TRBJ2-3
v_call: TRBV7-2

cdr3_nt: TGTGCCAGCAGCGTAGGGACCGCCGGGGGGGATTCACCCCTCCACTTT
cdr3_aa: CASSVGTAGGDSPLHF
clone_size: NA
d_call: NA
j_call: TRBJ1-6
v_call: TRBV9

cdr3_nt: TGTGCCAGCAGCTTGGGGGGGCGCGCAGATACGCAGTATTTT
cdr3_aa: CASSLGGRADTQYF
clone_size: few
d_call: NA
j_call: TRBJ2-3
v_call: TRBV25-1

cdr3_nt: TGCAGCGCTGGGACAGAGAAAAACGTTCAGTACTTC
cdr3_aa: CSAGTEKNVQYF
clone_size: few
d_call: TRBD1
j_call: TRBJ2-4
v_call: TRBV29-1

cdr3_nt: TGTGCCAGCAGTCCGGACCCGGGCTTCCAGCTCCACTTT
cdr3_aa: CASSPDPGFQLHF
clone_size: many
d_call: NA
j_call: TRBJ1-6
v_call: TRBV12-3/TRBV12-4

cdr3_nt: TGTGCCAGCTCGTCCGGGACAGGGTCCCTTAACTATGGCTACACCTTC
cdr3_aa: CASSSGTGSLNYGYTF
clone_size: NA
d_call: TRBD1
j_call: TRBJ1-2
v_call: TRBV18

cdr3_nt: TGTGCCAGCAGCTCTCAGGGTAGCTACAATGAGCAGTTCTTC
cdr3_aa: CASSSQGSYNEQFF
clone_size: many
d_call: NA
j_call: TRBJ2-1
v_call: TRBV7-9

cdr3_nt: TGTGCCTGGAGTAAGGGATATGAGCAGTTCTTC
cdr3_aa: CAWSKGYEQFF
clone_size: NA
d_call: NA
j_call: TRBJ2-1
v_call: TRBV30

cdr3_nt: TGCGCCAGCAGCTCTCCCGGGACAGGGTTAGGAGAGACCCAGTACTTC
cdr3_aa: CASSSPGTGLGETQYF
clone_size: many
d_call: TRBD1
j_call: TRBJ2-5
v_call: TRBV5-1

cdr3_nt: TGTGCCAGCAGCACGGAGGTCCGGCCAGAGGGACTGTTTTTT
cdr3_aa: CASSTEVRPEGLFF
clone_size: few
d_call: NA
j_call: TRBJ1-4
v_call: TRBV5-6

cdr3_nt: TGTGCCAGCAGCTTAGACGCTGTATATAATGAGCAGTTCTTC
cdr3_aa: CASSLDAVYNEQFF
clone_size: few
d_call: NA
j_call: TRBJ2-1
v_call: TRBV11-3

cdr3_nt: TGTGCCAGCAGCTTAGTAGGCCGCCCTGAGTTCGATGAGCAGTTCTTC
cdr3_aa: CASSLVGRPEFDEQFF
clone_size: NA
d_call: NA
j_call: TRBJ2-1
v_call: TRBV7-2

cdr3_nt: TGTGCCACCAGTGACCCGGGACTAGCGGGAGTGGGCGAGCAGTACTTC
cdr3_aa: CATSDPGLAGVGEQYF
clone_size: many
d_call: TRBD2
j_call: TRBJ2-7
v_call: TRBV24-1